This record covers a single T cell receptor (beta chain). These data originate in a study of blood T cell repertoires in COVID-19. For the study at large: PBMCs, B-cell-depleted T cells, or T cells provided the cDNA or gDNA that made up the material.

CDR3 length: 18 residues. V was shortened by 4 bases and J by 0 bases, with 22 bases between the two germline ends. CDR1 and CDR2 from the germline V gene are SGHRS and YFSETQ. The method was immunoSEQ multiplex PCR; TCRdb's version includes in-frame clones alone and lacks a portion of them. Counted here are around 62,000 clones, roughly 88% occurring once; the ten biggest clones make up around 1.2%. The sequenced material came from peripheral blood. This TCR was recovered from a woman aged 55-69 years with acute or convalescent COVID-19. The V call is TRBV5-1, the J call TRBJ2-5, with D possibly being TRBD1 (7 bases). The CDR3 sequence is CASSPGDSQGLYQETQYF. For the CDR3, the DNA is TGCGCCAGCAGCCCGGGGGACAGTCAGGGATTGTACCAAGAGACCCAGTACTTC.